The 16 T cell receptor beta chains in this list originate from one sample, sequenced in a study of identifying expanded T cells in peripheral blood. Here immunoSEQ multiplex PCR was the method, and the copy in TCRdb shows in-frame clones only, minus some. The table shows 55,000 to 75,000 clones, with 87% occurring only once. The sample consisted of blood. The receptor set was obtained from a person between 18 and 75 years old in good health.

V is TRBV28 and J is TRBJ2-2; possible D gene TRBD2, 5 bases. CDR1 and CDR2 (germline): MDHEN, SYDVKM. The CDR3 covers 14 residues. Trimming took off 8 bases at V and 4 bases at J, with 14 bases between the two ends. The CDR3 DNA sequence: TGTGCCAGCGAGCATAGCGATCGCACCGGGGAGCTGTTTTTT. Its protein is CASEHSDRTGELFF.

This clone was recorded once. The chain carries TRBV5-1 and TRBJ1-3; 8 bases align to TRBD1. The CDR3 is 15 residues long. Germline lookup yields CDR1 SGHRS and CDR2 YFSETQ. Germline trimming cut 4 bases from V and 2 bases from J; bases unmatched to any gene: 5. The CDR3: CASSQGTGAGNTIYF. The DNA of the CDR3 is TGCGCCAGCAGCCAGGGGACAGGAGCTGGAAACACCATATATTTT.

As DNA, the CDR3 is TGTGCCAGCAGCTTGGCGGAGGGGACCCAGTACTTC. The encoded protein is CASSLAEGTQYF. The chain has TRBV5-4 and TRBJ2-5, with a possible D match to TRBD2 (6 bases). CDR1 is SGHNT and CDR2 is YYREEE in the germline V gene (reference sequence). V lost 0 bases, J lost 7 bases, and 7 bases lay in between. The CDR3 loop spans 12 amino acids. Complete variable domain (other parts from reference TRBV5-4 and TRBJ2-5): ETGVTQSPTHLIKTRGQQVTLRCSSQSGHNTVSWYQQALGQGPQFIFQYYREEENGRGNFPPRFSGLQFPNYSSELNVNALELDDSALYLCASSLAEGTQYFGPGTRLLVL.

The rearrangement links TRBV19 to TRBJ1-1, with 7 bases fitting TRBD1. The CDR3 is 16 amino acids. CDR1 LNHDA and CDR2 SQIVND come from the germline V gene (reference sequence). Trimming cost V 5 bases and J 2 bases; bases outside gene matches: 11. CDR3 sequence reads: CASSSPPTGANTEAFF. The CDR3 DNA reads TGTGCCAGTAGTTCTCCACCCACAGGGGCAAACACTGAAGCTTTCTTT.

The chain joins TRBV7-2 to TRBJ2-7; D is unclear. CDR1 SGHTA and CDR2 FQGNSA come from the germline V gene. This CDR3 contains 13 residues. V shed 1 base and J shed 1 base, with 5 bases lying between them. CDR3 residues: CASSLEVSYEQYF. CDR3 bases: TGTGCCAGCAGCTTAGAGGTTTCCTACGAGCAGTACTTC.

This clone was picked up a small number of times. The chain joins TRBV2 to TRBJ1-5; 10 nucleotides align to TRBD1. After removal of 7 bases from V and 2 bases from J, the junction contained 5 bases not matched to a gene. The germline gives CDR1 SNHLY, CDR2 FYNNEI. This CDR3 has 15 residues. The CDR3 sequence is CASKPGTGGNQPQHF. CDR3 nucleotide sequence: TGTGCCAGCAAGCCGGGGACAGGGGGCAATCAGCCCCAGCATTTT.

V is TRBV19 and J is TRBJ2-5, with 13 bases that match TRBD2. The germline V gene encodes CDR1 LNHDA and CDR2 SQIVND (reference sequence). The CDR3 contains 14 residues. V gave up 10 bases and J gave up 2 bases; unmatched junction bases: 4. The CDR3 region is CATGTSGDQETQYF. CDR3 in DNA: TGTGCCACAGGGACTAGCGGGGATCAAGAGACCCAGTACTTC.

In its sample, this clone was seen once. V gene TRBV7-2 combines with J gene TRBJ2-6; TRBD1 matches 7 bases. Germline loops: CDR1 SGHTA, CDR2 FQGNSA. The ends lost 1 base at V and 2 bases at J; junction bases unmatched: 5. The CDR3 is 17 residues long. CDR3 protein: CASSLGYQGAGANVLTF. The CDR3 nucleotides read TGTGCCAGCAGCTTAGGATATCAGGGGGCTGGGGCCAACGTCCTGACTTTC.

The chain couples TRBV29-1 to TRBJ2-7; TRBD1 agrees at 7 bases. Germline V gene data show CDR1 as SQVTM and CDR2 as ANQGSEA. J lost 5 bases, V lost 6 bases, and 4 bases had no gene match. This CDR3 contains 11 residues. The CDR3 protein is CSVLQGNEQYF. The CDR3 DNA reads TGCAGCGTCTTACAGGGGAACGAGCAGTACTTC.

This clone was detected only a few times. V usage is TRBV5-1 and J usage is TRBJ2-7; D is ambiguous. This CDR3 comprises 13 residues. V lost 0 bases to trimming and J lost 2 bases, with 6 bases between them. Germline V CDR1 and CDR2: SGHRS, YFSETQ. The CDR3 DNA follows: TGCGCCAGCAGCTTGGGCAGCACCTACGAGCAGTACTTC. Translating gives CASSLGSTYEQYF.

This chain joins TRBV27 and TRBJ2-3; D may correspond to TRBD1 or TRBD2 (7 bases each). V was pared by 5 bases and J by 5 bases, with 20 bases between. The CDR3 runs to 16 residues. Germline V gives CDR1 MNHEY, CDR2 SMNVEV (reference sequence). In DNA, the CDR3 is TGTGCCAGCAGTCTACCCCCGACAGGGAGGGGAGATACGCAGTATTTT. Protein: CASSLPPTGRGDTQYF.

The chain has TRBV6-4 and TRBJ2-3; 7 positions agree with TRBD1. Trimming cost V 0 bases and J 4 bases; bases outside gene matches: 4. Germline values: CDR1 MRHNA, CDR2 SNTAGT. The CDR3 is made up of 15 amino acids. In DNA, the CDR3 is TGTGCCAGCAGTGACTCGATAGGGGGCCCAGATACGCAGTATTTT. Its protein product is CASSDSIGGPDTQYF.

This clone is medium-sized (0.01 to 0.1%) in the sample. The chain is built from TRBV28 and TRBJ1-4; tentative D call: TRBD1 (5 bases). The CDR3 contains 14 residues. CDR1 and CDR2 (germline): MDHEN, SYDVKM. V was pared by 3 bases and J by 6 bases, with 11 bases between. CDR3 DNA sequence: TGTGCCAGCAGTTTTTCAGGGAGCTATGAAAAACTGTTTTTT. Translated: CASSFSGSYEKLFF.

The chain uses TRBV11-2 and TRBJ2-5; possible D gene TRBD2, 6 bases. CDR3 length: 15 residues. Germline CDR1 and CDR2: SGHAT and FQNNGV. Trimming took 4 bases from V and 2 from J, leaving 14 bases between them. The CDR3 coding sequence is TGTGCCAGCAGCTCCCCGGGAGAGGGTCAAGAGACCCAGTACTTC. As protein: CASSSPGEGQETQYF. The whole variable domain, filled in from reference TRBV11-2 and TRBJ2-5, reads EAGVAQSPRYKIIEKRQSVAFWCNPISGHATLYWYQQILGQGPKLLIQFQNNGVVDDSQLPKDRFSAERLKGVDSTLKIQPAKLEDSAVYLCASSSPGEGQETQYFGPGTRLLVL.

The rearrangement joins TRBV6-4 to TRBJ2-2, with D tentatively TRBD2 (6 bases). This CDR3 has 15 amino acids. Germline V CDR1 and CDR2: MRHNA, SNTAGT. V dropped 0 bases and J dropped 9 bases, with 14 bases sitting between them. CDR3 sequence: CASSDSETSSRELFF. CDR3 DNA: TGTGCCAGCAGTGACTCCGAGACTAGTAGCAGGGAGCTGTTTTTT.

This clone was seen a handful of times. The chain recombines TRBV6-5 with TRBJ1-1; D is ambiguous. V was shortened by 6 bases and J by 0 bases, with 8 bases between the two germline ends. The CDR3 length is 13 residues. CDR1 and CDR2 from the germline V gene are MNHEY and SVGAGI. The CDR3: CASRAYMNTEAFF. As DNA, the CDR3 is TGTGCCAGCAGGGCCTACATGAACACTGAAGCTTTCTTT.